The T cell receptor (beta chain) under discussion was sequenced for a study of cytomegalovirus exposure and HLA in healthy donors. Notes on the study in general: The study listed under 200 cytomegalovirus-associated TCR beta chains. Equally common other TCR beta chains were less clonally expanded than HLA-associated ones, a later analysis found. In a later analysis, TCR beta V- and J-gene trimming showed a link to a missense DCLRE1C variant. Within the data, a cluster of highly shared sequence variants was likely a sequencing artifact.

Germline V gives CDR1 MNHEY, CDR2 SVGAGI. This CDR3 is 16 amino acids long. Trimming pared 0 bases from V and 9 bases from J, leaving 15 bases between. This clone has just a few counts. Its antigen is not known. With 60 Vbeta and 13 Jbeta primers, the PCR was carried out. TCRdb keeps only in-frame clones here, not all; method: immunoSEQ multiplex PCR. The top ten clones hold approximately 1.5% of a sample with some 180,000 clones, under 9.5% of them seen once. The sequenced material came from PBMCs. The rearrangement joins TRBV6-5 to TRBJ1-6, with D perhaps TRBD1 (6 bases). This TCR was recovered from a woman aged 25 to 39 in good health and CMV-seropositive. CDR3 amino acids: CASSYSSGGRVSPLHF. The CDR3 DNA reads as TGTGCCAGCAGTTACTCGAGCGGGGGGCGCGTTTCACCCCTCCACTTT.